This passage covers 13 T cell receptor beta chains from one sample sequenced in a study of T-cell memory formation after mild COVID-19. TCRdb processed the 5' RACE reads anew with MiXCR; each CDR3 protein has one entry. Here the sample spans about 110,000 distinct CDR3 sequences, about 15% being singletons. The sequenced sample was PBMCs or a T cell subset sorted from them (not recorded which). These receptors were collected from an adult woman who had mild COVID-19 (a few samples of this study predate the infection). Cell type and time point are not known.

In its sample, this clonotype was seen a few times. The chain combines TRBV6-5 with TRBJ2-2, with 11 bases that match TRBD1. V lost 4 bases, J lost 7 bases, and 8 bases stayed unmatched. Germline CDR1 reads MNHEY; CDR2 reads SVGAGI. This CDR3 is 16 amino acids long. This CDR3 reads CASSSGQGAFYGELFF. CDR3 bases: TGTGCCAGCAGTTCCGGACAGGGGGCCTTCTACGGGGAGCTGTTTTTT.

V is TRBV12-3 or TRBV12-4 and J is TRBJ1-5; D remains ambiguous. The CDR3 is made up of 13 amino acids. V gave up 7 bases and J gave up 1 base, with 8 bases separating them. The chain's CDR3 is CASNAGSNQPQHF. DNA for the CDR3: TGTGCCAGCAATGCTGGGAGCAATCAGCCCCAGCATTTT.

This chain joins TRBV10-3 and TRBJ2-2, with 13 positions matching TRBD2. The CDR3 runs to 14 residues. CDR1 ENHRY and CDR2 SYGVKD come from the germline V gene. V trimming: 9 bases; J trimming: 6 bases; junction bases outside the gene matches: 4. CDR3 amino acids: CAIKGLAGAGELFF. CDR3 sequence (DNA): TGTGCCATAAAAGGACTAGCGGGAGCCGGGGAGCTGTTTTTT.

This clonotype was counted ten times or more. The chain combines TRBV6-4 with TRBJ2-5; D perhaps matches TRBD2 (5 bases). Germline V CDR1 and CDR2: MRHNA, SNTAGT. Trimming stripped 2 bases from V and 5 bases from J, with 12 bases between. The CDR3 totals 14 residues. This CDR3 reads CASSDEGVWETQYF. CDR3 DNA: TGTGCCAGCAGTGACGAGGGAGTTTGGGAGACCCAGTACTTC.

This clonotype was seen at least ten times. The rearrangement links TRBV7-6 to TRBJ2-3; D possibly matches TRBD1 or TRBD2 (5 bases each). This CDR3 spans 15 amino acids. The V gene's germline CDR1 is SGHVS and CDR2 FNYEAQ. With 3 bases removed from V and 1 base from J, the gap between germline ends came to 11 bases. This chain's CDR3 is CASSFSRDGTDTQYF. CDR3 nucleotides: TGTGCCAGCAGCTTCTCCCGGGACGGCACAGATACGCAGTATTTT.

This sequence joins TRBV7-3 and TRBJ2-1; 8 bases map to TRBD2. The trim removed 3 bases at V and 2 bases at J, leaving 12 bases unmatched. The CDR3 loop spans 18 amino acids. Germline V gene lookup returns CDR1 SGHTA and CDR2 FQGTGA. The CDR3 DNA follows: TGTGCCAGCAGCTTTCTCATGGGAACTAGCGGACCCTACAATGAGCAGTTCTTC. This gives the protein CASSFLMGTSGPYNEQFF.

The chain employs TRBV29-1 and TRBJ1-1; D possibly corresponds to TRBD1 (5 bases). Germline lookup yields CDR1 SQVTM and CDR2 ANQGSEA. V shed 2 bases and J shed 5 bases, with 12 bases lying between them. The CDR3 length is 13 residues. CDR3 nucleotide sequence: TGCAGCGTTGAACCCCAGGGCTGGACTGAAGCTTTCTTT. It encodes CSVEPQGWTEAFF.

This clonotype was found a few times. The rearrangement links TRBV7-2 to TRBJ1-5, with 9 bases matching TRBD1. The CDR3 covers 16 residues. The V gene's germline CDR1 is SGHTA and CDR2 FQGNSA. V lost 5 bases to trimming and J lost 7 bases; unmatched junction nucleotides: 12. CDR3 bases: TGTGCCAGCAGCGCACCGGACAGGGGAGGAGGCCAGCCCCAGCATTTT. Amino acid sequence: CASSAPDRGGGQPQHF.

A few counts support this clonotype. The chain is built from TRBV7-2 and TRBJ1-1; no reliable D call. CDR1 is SGHTA, CDR2 FQGNSA, per germline. The ends were cut back, 4 bases at V and 7 bases at J, with 10 bases in the middle. This CDR3 contains 12 residues. The CDR3 region has the DNA TGTGCCAGCAGCTCGGAGTTCGATGAAGCTTTCTTT. It translates to CASSSEFDEAFF.

This chain links TRBV9 with TRBJ2-1; a weak D match, TRBD2 (6 bases). This CDR3 is built from 15 residues. V lost 0 bases, J lost 6 bases, and 13 bases lay in between. Germline-derived CDR1 and CDR2 are SGDLS and YYNGEE. CDR3 DNA: TGTGCCAGCAGCGTAGGGGGGGAAGTAAGCAATGAGCAGTTCTTC. Translated: CASSVGGEVSNEQFF.

CDR3 DNA: TGCAGTGCTAGACCCCGGACAGGGGGCGGGTGGGTCCACTTT. Amino acids: CSARPRTGGGWVHF. The rearrangement joins TRBV20-1 to TRBJ1-6, with 11 bases lining up with TRBD1. Trimming cost V 2 bases and J 17 bases; bases outside gene matches: 11. CDR1 is DFQATT, CDR2 SNEGSKA, per germline (reference sequence). The CDR3 length is 14 residues.

In its sample, this clonotype was seen a few times. J is TRBJ2-5 and V is TRBV7-2; D not resolved. Germline lookup yields CDR1 SGHTA and CDR2 FQGNSA. With 2 bases removed from V and 5 bases from J, the gap between germline ends came to 12 bases. The CDR3 runs to 14 residues. The CDR3 nucleotides read TGTGCCAGCAGCTTAACCCCCTCGCTGGAGACCCAGTACTTC. Its protein product is CASSLTPSLETQYF.

The chain joins TRBV7-8 to TRBJ2-1; D ambiguous. V lost 2 bases to trimming and J lost 0 bases, with 8 bases between them. The CDR3 has 15 residues. Germline CDR1 SGHVS, CDR2 FQNEAQ. The CDR3 region is CASSLKLSSYNEQFF. The CDR3 coding sequence is TGTGCCAGCAGCTTAAAACTAAGCTCCTACAATGAGCAGTTCTTC.